The rows below give T cell receptor beta chains drawn from one sample of a study of cytomegalovirus exposure and HLA in healthy donors. Repertoires were generated with immunoSEQ multiplex PCR, while TCRdb's copy carries only in-frame clones and drops some. The sample lists roughly 180,000 clones; around 80% were seen once. Sequencing was performed on PBMCs. All receptors derive from a woman aged 40 to 50 in good health and CMV-seropositive. CDR3s leave out the opening cysteine and the closing phenylalanine or tryptophan. Each record gives: J gene, V gene, CDR3 protein.

>TRBJ2-6|TRBV27
ASSGLSGANVLT
>TRBJ2-1|TRBV5-6
ASSLWYLRGGYNEQF
>TRBJ1-4|TRBV28
ASGQGATNEKLF
>TRBJ1-2|TRBV27
ASSPGQDYGYT
>.|TRBV28
ASSLLLPRTGDSYEQY
>TRBJ2-1|TRBV15
ATSSESGSWNEQF
>TRBJ2-3|TRBV11-2
ASSLPYDTQY
>TRBJ1-4|TRBV18
ASSPAGTSNEKLF
>TRBJ2-1|TRBV27
ASSPYTGAPNNEQF
>TRBJ1-1|TRBV10-3
ATERGGNTEAF